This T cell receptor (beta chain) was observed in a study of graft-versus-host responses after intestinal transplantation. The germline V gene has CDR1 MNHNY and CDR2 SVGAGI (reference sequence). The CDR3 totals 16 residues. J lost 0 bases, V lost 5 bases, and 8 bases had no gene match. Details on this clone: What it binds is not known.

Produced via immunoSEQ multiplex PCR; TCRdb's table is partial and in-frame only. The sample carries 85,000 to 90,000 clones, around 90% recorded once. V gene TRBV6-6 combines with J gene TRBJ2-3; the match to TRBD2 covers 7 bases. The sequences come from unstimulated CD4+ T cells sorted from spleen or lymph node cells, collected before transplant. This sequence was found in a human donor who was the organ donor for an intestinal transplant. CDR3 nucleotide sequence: TGTGCCAGCAGTACCTCCCAGCGGGGAAGCACAGATACGCAGTATTTT. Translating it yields CASSTSQRGSTDTQYF.